This TCR beta chain was retrieved from a study of T cell clusters in autoimmune cytopenias. TRB rearrangements were amplified by touch-down multiplex PCR with mixed TRB-A/B primers. TCRdb re-called the multiplex PCR reads; one entry per CDR3 protein, DNA not given. The sample's table shows some 6,900 distinct CDR3 sequences. Study findings and constraints: TRB repertoire shifts in secondary cytopenia and chronic lymphocytic leukemia mostly reflected lymphoma, not autoimmunity.

Some 38,000 genome equivalents of blood DNA were amplified for TRB. A note on this clonotype: Its antigen is not known.

The same data also contributed to another study, on T cell repertoires in aging, cancer and after chemotherapy. That study adds: Age-matched healthy donors had significantly more diverse, less clonal blood TCR repertoires than untreated cancer patients.

This clonotype was obtained from a human donor in good health. The source material was peripheral blood.

The CDR3 here is CASSLDLQGLRKNF. The chain recombines TRBV5-5 with TRBJ2-3; TCRdb designates TRBD2, a call that cannot be tested without DNA. The CDR3 has 14 residues. CDR1 and CDR2 (germline): SGHKS, YYEKEE (reference sequence).